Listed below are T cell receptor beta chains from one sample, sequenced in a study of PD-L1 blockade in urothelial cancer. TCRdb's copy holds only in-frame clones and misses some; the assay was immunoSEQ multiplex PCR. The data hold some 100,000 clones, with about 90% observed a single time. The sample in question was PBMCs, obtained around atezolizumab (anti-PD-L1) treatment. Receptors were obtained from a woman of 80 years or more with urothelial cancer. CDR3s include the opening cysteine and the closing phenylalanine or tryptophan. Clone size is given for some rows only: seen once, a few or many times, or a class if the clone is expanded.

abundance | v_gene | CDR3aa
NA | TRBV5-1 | CASSLAPGTGTYEQYF
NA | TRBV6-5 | CASSYSTTGANEKLFF
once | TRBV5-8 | CASSSPSGATYEQYF
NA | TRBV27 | CASTNVRTGDNEQFF
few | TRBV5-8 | CASSFPAGGTDTQYF
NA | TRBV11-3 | CASSLAPGDTEAFF
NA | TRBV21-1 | CASSPGRGGSYNEQFF
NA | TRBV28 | CASSLSPEREQYF
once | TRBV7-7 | CASSNWTTRRVEAFF
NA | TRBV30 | CAWTRQGALGEQYF
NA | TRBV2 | CASRGQGAVNTEAFF
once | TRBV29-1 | CSVGLAPNEQFF
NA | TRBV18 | CASSGRGFAQETQYF
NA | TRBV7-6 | CASGTSGTDTQYF
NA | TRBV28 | CASSLWGQGNNQPQHF
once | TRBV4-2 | CASSQDEAGGGNTIYF
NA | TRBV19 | CASSPGGPNTEAFF
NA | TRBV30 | CAWSVQSPSNYGYTF
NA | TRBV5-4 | CASSPAGRGKYEQYF
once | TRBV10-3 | CAISEDTSYNEQFF
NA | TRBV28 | CASSSPFTGANVLTF
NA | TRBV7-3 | CASSLNPGTGGHEQYF
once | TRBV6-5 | CASSYTGTGVQGEQYF
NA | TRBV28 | CASTRQGTHEQYF
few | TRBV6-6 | CASSTQGYYGYTF
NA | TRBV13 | CASSADRANPQHF
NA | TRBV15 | CATSTWGRSTGELFF
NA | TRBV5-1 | CASSLVASGLPNTGELFF
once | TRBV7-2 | CASSLGTGNGYTF
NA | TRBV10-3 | CAISGRTSGETQYF